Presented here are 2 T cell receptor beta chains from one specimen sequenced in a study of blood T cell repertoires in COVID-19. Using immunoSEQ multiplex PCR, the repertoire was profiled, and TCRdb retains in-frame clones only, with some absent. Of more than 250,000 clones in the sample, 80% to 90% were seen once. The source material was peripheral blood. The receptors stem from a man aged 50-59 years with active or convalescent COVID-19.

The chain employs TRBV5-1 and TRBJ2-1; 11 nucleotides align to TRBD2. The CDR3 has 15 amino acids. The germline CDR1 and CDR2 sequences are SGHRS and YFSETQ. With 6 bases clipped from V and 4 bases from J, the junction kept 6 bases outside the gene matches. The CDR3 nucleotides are TGCGCCAGCATGAGACTAGCGGGGCCATACAATGAGCAGTTCTTC. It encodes CASMRLAGPYNEQFF.

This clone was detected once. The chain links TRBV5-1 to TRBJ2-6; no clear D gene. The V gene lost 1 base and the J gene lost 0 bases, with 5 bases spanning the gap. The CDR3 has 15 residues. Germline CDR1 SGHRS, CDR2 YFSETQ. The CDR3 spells CASSLPGSGANVLTF. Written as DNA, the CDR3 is TGCGCCAGCAGCTTGCCGGGCTCTGGGGCCAACGTCCTGACTTTC.